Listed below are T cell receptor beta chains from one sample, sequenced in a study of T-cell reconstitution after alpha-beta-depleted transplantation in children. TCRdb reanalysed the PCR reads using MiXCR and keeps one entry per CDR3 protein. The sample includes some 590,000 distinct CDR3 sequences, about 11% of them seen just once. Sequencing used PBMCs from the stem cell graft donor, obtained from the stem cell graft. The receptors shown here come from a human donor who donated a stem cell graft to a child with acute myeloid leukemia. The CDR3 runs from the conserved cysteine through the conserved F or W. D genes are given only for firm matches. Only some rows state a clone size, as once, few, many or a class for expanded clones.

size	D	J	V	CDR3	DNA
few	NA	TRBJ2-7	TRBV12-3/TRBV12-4	CASRLPGGVEQYF	TGTGCCAGCAGGTTACCTGGGGGTGTCGAGCAGTACTTC
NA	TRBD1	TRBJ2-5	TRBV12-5	CASGPRTGCVIETQYF	TGTGCTAGTGGTCCACGGACAGGGTGTGTCATCGAGACCCAGTACTTC
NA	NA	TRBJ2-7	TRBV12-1	CASGSGLLSLYEQYF	TGTGCCAGCGGCTCGGGGCTCCTCTCCCTCTACGAGCAGTACTTC
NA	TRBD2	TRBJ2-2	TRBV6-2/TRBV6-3	CASTKSGGTGELFF	TGTGCCAGCACTAAAAGCGGGGGCACCGGGGAGCTGTTTTTT
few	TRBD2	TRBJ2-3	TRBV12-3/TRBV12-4	CASSLLKGLAGVSDTQYF	TGTGCCAGCAGTTTATTAAAGGGGCTAGCGGGAGTATCAGATACGCAGTATTTT
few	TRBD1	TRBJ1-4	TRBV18	CASSLDRDSEKLFF	TGTGCCAGCTCACTCGACAGGGACTCTGAAAAACTGTTTTTT
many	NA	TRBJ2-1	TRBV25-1	CASSEKMKSARASSYNEQFF	TGTGCCAGCAGTGAAAAAATGAAGTCGGCGCGGGCAAGCTCCTACAATGAGCAGTTCTTC
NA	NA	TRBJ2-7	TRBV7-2	CASSLVVQGVSEQYF	TGTGCCAGCAGCTTAGTGGTCCAGGGTGTGTCCGAGCAGTACTTC
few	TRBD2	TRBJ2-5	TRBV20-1	CSVNPSGSSLGTETQYF	TGCAGTGTGAATCCGAGCGGGAGCTCCCTCGGAACGGAGACCCAGTACTTC
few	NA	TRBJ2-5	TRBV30	CAWSLQETQYF	TGTGCCTGGAGCCTCCAAGAGACCCAGTACTTC
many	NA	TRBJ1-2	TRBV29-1	CSVRVSNYGYTF	TGCAGCGTTCGGGTCTCCAACTATGGCTACACCTTC
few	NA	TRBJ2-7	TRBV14	CASSQLRDGYEQYF	TGTGCCAGCAGCCAGCTTAGGGACGGCTACGAGCAGTACTTC
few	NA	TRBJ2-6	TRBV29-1	CSVYGGKSSGANVLTF	TGCAGCGTTTACGGGGGTAAAAGCTCTGGGGCCAACGTCCTGACTTTC
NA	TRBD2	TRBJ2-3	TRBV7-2	CASSPGLAGGGGTDTQYF	TGTGCCAGCAGCCCGGGACTAGCGGGAGGGGGGGGCACAGATACGCAGTATTTT
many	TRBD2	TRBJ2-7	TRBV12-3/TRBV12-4	CASSLSSGRYDEQYF	TGTGCCAGCAGTTTGTCTAGCGGGAGATATGACGAGCAGTACTTC
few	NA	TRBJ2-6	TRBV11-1	CASSGSSGFLSGANVLTF	TGTGCCAGCAGCGGGTCCAGTGGTTTTCTCTCTGGGGCCAACGTCCTGACTTTC
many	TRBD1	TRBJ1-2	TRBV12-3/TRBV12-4	CASSRSEGQGHGYTF	TGTGCCAGCAGCCGCTCCGAGGGACAGGGTCATGGCTACACCTTC
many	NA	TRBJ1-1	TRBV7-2	CASSLSGRTEAFF	TGTGCCAGCAGCTTATCGGGGCGGACTGAAGCTTTCTTT